A selection of T cell receptor beta chains follows, all from one sample in a study of Ad26.COV2.S vaccination and SARS-CoV-2 variants. Clones were read by immunoSEQ multiplex PCR, and TCRdb kept only the in-frame ones, dropping some. The data contain 300,000 to 400,000 clones, about 90% of them singletons. Specimen: peripheral blood, collected in a trial of Ad26.COV2.S vaccine versus placebo. These receptors originate from a person aged 18-60 years who received the Ad26.COV2.S COVID-19 vaccine or a placebo. Each CDR3 is given with its conserved first and last residue. D genes are given only for firm matches. Only part of the rows carry a size: once, few, many, or a class if the clone is expanded.

. | TRBJ2-5 | . | TRBV4-3 | TGCGCCAGCAGCCAAGAACGGGGGCGCGCGGAGACCCAGTACTTC | CASSQERGRAETQYF
. | TRBJ1-2 | . | TRBV3-1/TRBV3-2 | TGTGCCAGCAGCCGGACAACCAACTATGGCTACACCTTC | CASSRTTNYGYTF
. | TRBJ1-6 | . | TRBV5-6 | TGTGCCAGCAGCTTACAGGGAGTCCTTAATTCACCCCTCCACTTT | CASSLQGVLNSPLHF
. | TRBJ1-2 | TRBD1 | TRBV27 | TGTGCCAGCAGTCCGACAGGGGGCACGCGTGGCTACACCTTC | CASSPTGGTRGYTF
. | TRBJ1-2 | . | TRBV18 | TGTGCCAGCCTAAGATTAAACTATGGCTACACCTTC | CASLRLNYGYTF
. | TRBJ1-5 | . | TRBV4-3 | TGCGCCAGCAGCCAAGATTTCAGGGCTAGTTGGAATCAGCCCCAGCATTTT | CASSQDFRASWNQPQHF
. | TRBJ1-3 | . | TRBV12-3/TRBV12-4 | TGTGCCAGCAGTTCGGGAAACACCATATATTTT | CASSSGNTIYF
. | TRBJ1-2 | . | TRBV15 | TGTGCCACCAGCGGGAAGAGGGGGGGCTACACCTTC | CATSGKRGGYTF
. | TRBJ1-2 | TRBD1 | TRBV5-1 | TGCGCCAGCAGCTTGGAAGGGACAGCCCTTACTAACTATGGCTACACCTTC | CASSLEGTALTNYGYTF
. | TRBJ1-6 | . | TRBV7-8 | TGTGCCAGCAGCTTAGATGTCAACTCCTATAATTCACCCCTCCACTTT | CASSLDVNSYNSPLHF
. | TRBJ2-3 | TRBD1 | TRBV7-2 | TGTGCCAGCAGATTGGCGGGACAGGCCAGCACAGATACGCAGTATTTT | CASRLAGQASTDTQYF
. | TRBJ1-1 | TRBD1 | TRBV6-6 | TGTGCCAGCAGTTCCCGGACAGGTGTGAACACTGAAGCTTTCTTT | CASSSRTGVNTEAFF
. | TRBJ1-1 | . | TRBV19 | TGTGCCAGTAGTATTCGCCTAGGGGACACTGAAGCTTTCTTT | CASSIRLGDTEAFF
. | TRBJ1-1 | TRBD1 | TRBV7-9 | TGTGCCAGCAGCTGGGGGACAGCCGCGTGGGGCACTGAAGCTTTCTTT | CASSWGTAAWGTEAFF
. | TRBJ1-2 | . | TRBV6-6 | TGTGCCAGCAGCGCGATTTTTGGGACGAGCTATGGCTACACCTTC | CASSAIFGTSYGYTF
. | TRBJ2-7 | . | TRBV4-1 | TGCGCCAGCAGCCCCGAAGTCCTATCCTACGAGCAGTACTTC | CASSPEVLSYEQYF
. | TRBJ1-5 | . | TRBV10-3 | TGTGCCATCAGAGGACAGTCCGATCAGCCCCAGCATTTT | CAIRGQSDQPQHF
. | TRBJ2-1 | TRBD2 | TRBV7-9 | TGTGCCAGCAGCCGGGGACTAGCGGGAGGGTTGAATGAGCAGTTCTTC | CASSRGLAGGLNEQFF
. | TRBJ1-5 | . | TRBV4-3 | TGCGCCAGCAGCCGTACCGGGGGCCAGCCCCAGCATTTT | CASSRTGGQPQHF
. | TRBJ1-1 | . | TRBV5-1 | TGCGCCAGCAGCTTGCGGGTGAACACTGAAGCTTTCTTT | CASSLRVNTEAFF
. | TRBJ2-1 | . | TRBV7-2 | TGTGCCAGCAGCTTAGAGGCTGGCCGCTGGGACAATGAGCAGTTCTTC | CASSLEAGRWDNEQFF
. | TRBJ1-5 | . | TRBV19 | TGTGCCAGTAGAGGGGGGGTCGGCAATCAGCCCCAGCATTTT | CASRGGVGNQPQHF
. | TRBJ1-2 | TRBD1 | TRBV5-4 | TGTGCCAGCAGCAACCTCAGGGGGGCCTTGGTCTATGGCTACACCTTC | CASSNLRGALVYGYTF
. | TRBJ1-2 | . | TRBV6-2/TRBV6-3 | TGTGCCAGCAGTCCCTCCTGGGGCTACACCTTC | CASSPSWGYTF
. | TRBJ2-7 | . | TRBV3-1/TRBV3-2 | TGTGCCAGCAGCCAGGTTGAATACGAGCAGTACTTC | CASSQVEYEQYF
. | TRBJ2-1 | TRBD2 | TRBV19 | TGTGCCAGTAGTATAGGTAGCGGGGGTGATAATGAGCAGTTCTTC | CASSIGSGGDNEQFF
. | TRBJ2-1 | . | TRBV29-1 | TGCAGCGTGAACCGCGGGACTGAGCAGTTCTTC | CSVNRGTEQFF
. | TRBJ1-2 | TRBD1 | TRBV6-1 | TGTGCCAGCAGTGAAGTTAGGGGCAGGGGGCAGGTTGGCTACACCTTC | CASSEVRGRGQVGYTF
. | TRBJ2-5 | TRBD1 | TRBV30 | TGTGCCTGGAGTTCAACAGGGGGCCGGGAGACCCAGTACTTC | CAWSSTGGRETQYF
. | TRBJ2-3 | TRBD1 | TRBV29-1 | TGCAGCGCGCCTCAGACAGGGGCTAGCACAGATACGCAGTATTTT | CSAPQTGASTDTQYF
few | TRBJ1-4 | . | TRBV9 | TGTGCCAGCAGCGTAGGGGGCTTGGATGAAAAACTGTTTTTT | CASSVGGLDEKLFF